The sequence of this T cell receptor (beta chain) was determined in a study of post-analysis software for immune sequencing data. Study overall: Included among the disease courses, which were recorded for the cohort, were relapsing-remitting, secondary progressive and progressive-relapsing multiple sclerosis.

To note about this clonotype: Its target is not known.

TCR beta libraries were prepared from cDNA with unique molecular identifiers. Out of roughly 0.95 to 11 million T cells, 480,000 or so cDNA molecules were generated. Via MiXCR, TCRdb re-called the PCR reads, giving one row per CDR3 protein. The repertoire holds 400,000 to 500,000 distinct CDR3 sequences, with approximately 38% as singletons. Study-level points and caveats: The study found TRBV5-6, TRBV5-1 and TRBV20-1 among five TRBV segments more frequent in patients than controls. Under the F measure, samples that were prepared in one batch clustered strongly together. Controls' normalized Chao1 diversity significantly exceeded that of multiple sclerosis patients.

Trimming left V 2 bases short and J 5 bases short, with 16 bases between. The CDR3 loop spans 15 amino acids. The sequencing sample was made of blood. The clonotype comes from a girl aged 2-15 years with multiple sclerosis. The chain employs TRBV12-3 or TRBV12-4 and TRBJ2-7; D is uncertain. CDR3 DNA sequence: TGTGCCAGCAGTTTACCTCTGGGCAGCCGAGACGAGCAGTACTTC. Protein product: CASSLPLGSRDEQYF.